This TCR beta chain was documented in a study of blood T cell repertoires in COVID-19. Study-level background: Researchers got acute and convalescent COVID-19 samples from the United States, Italy and Spain. The analysed material was cDNA or gDNA that came from T cells, B-cell-depleted T cells, or PBMCs.

Patients of the Seattle cohort, enrolled during active infection, were followed longitudinally. Per the study methods: Amplification from reference gene primers served as the basis for estimated nucleated cell counts. Sequencing was performed with immunoSEQ multiplex PCR; in TCRdb, only in-frame clones are kept and a portion is missing. Clonal size and the V and J genes are those of that table, whereas D and trimming came from the DNA. The sample has fewer than 250,000 clones, around 90% seen once. Note on this clone: Additional DNA sequences in this sample encode the identical CDR3.

Material: peripheral blood. The clonotype originates from a man aged 25-45 years with COVID-19, enrolled during active disease.

In nucleotides, the CDR3 is TGTGCCAGCAGTCAAGACAGGGCATATGGCTACACCTTC. Its translation is CASSQDRAYGYTF. V is TRBV28 and J is TRBJ1-2, with 7 bases fitting TRBD1. The CDR3 is made up of 13 amino acids. J lost 5 bases, V lost 5 bases, and 5 bases had no gene match. The germline gives CDR1 MDHEN, CDR2 SYDVKM.